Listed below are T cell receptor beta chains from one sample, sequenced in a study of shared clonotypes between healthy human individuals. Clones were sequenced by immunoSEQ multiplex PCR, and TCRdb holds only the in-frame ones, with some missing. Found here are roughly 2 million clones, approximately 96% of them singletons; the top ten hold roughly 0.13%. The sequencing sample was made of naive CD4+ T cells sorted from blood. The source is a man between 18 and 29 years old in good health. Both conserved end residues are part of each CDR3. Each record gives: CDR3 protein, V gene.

CDR3: CASSLARRNSGNTIYF
V: TRBV7-9

CDR3: CASSPQGVANEKLFF
V: TRBV9

CDR3: CASSLGGGSDTQYF
V: TRBV5-1

CDR3: CASSPDRGFGAFF
V: TRBV18

CDR3: CSVGDGSSYNEQFF
V: TRBV29-1

CDR3: CASSSAGDLLDTQYF
V: TRBV13

CDR3: CASSVPGGTSPLHF
V: TRBV6-1

CDR3: CASSEDRGPLKLFF
V: TRBV6-5

CDR3: CASSIGTENSPLHF
V: TRBV19

CDR3: CASSINRVVNSPLHF
V: TRBV19

CDR3: CASSSGGRDEQFF
V: TRBV28

CDR3: CASSSYEAFF
V: TRBV7-9

CDR3: CASIPTGAPYEQYF
V: TRBV28

CDR3: CASSSLRIYNEQFF
V: TRBV11-2

CDR3: CASNPGGLDTQYF
V: TRBV9

CDR3: CASTLTQLLGIYEQYF
V: TRBV2

CDR3: CASSLDGSGNTIYF
V: TRBV5-1

CDR3: CAWSVERWGEGYNEQFF
V: TRBV30

CDR3: CASSLGGSSNQPQHF
V: TRBV7-9

CDR3: CASSLEGSPSYGYTF
V: TRBV5-5

CDR3: CASNSGRGETQYF
V: TRBV5-1

CDR3: CASAPGGGDTQYF
V: TRBV6-5

CDR3: CASMSRYYNEQFF
V: TRBV6-5

CDR3: CASSPGTVQETQYF
V: TRBV5-1

CDR3: CASSLDPVGQPQHF
V: TRBV5-1

CDR3: CASSQGPRPSGAGQPQHF
V: TRBV4-3

CDR3: CASSQGQTVNYGYTF
V: TRBV25-1

CDR3: CASSSYGASGDLYNEQFF
V: TRBV27

CDR3: CASSSDGARYEQYF
V: TRBV5-1

CDR3: CASSDPGASTEAFF
V: TRBV25-1

CDR3: CASSLGTGYEGGYTF
V: TRBV5-1

CDR3: CASSQEAGGHGYTF
V: TRBV4-3

CDR3: CASSIGQTRDTQYF
V: TRBV19

CDR3: CASSARDTRRMNGYTF
V: TRBV7-2

CDR3: CASSFSGVTYNEQFF
V: TRBV7-9

CDR3: CASNSRVLENIQYF
V: TRBV19

CDR3: CASSTGTAKGSGNTIYF
V: TRBV9

CDR3: CAISQTAEGNTQYF
V: TRBV10-3

CDR3: CASSFNPGGGGETQYF
V: TRBV5-1

CDR3: CASSSLGGGFVPYEQYF
V: TRBV7-2

CDR3: CASSPRRGELNEQFF
V: TRBV4-3

CDR3: CASSLARSPTNEKLFF
V: TRBV11-2

CDR3: CAIRPGTGEGNQPQHF
V: TRBV10-3

CDR3: CASSLTGYTNEKLFF
V: TRBV11-1

CDR3: CASSIGEGILGEAFF
V: TRBV19

CDR3: CASSATGTTNTGELFF
V: TRBV2

CDR3: CASSITGTDRETQYF
V: TRBV19

CDR3: CAISRTQSYNEQFF
V: TRBV10-3

CDR3: CASSWDRANYGYTF
V: TRBV7-2

CDR3: CASSGGQVNSYEQYF
V: TRBV28

CDR3: CASSHKGAGDTPSSTDTQYF
V: TRBV4-1

CDR3: CASSIGGNYEQYF
V: TRBV19

CDR3: CASSQGFGAIQETQYF
V: TRBV4-1

CDR3: CASRVGVTGELFF
V: TRBV5-1

CDR3: CASRKDSYEQYF
V: TRBV6-1